These T cell receptor beta chains were read from a single sample in a study of beta chain features in type 1 diabetes. The data were produced by immunoSEQ multiplex PCR, yet TCRdb's version contains in-frame clones alone and is incomplete. The sample carries some 200,000 clones, 11% recorded once. Specimen: central memory CD4+ T cells from blood. Receptors originate from a man aged 18 to 29 in good health. The CDR3 runs from the conserved cysteine through the conserved F or W. D genes are given only for firm matches. Clone size is not always given. Where it is, it says once, few, many or a class for expanded clones.

d_gene: .
v_gene: TRBV9
j_gene: TRBJ2-3
abundance: many
CDR3aa: CASSVGTLRTDTQYF
CDR3nt: TGTGCCAGCAGCGTAGGGACCCTGCGTACAGATACGCAGTATTTT

d_gene: .
v_gene: TRBV6-1
j_gene: TRBJ1-1
abundance: few
CDR3aa: CASSSPGLGTEAFF
CDR3nt: TGTGCCAGCAGTTCCCCGGGCCTGGGCACTGAAGCTTTCTTT

d_gene: .
v_gene: TRBV25-1
j_gene: TRBJ2-7
abundance: .
CDR3aa: CASSPLGRALLSSYEQYF
CDR3nt: TGTGCCAGCAGCCCTTTGGGCAGGGCGTTACTGAGCTCCTACGAGCAGTACTTC

d_gene: .
v_gene: TRBV4-3
j_gene: TRBJ1-2
abundance: .
CDR3aa: CASSQEVGWGGDGYTF
CDR3nt: TGCGCCAGCAGCCAAGAAGTTGGATGGGGAGGGGATGGCTACACCTTC

d_gene: .
v_gene: TRBV30
j_gene: TRBJ2-3
abundance: few
CDR3aa: CAWSLLATGSLGDTQYF
CDR3nt: TGTGCCTGGAGTCTCTTAGCTACGGGATCCCTGGGAGATACGCAGTATTTT

d_gene: .
v_gene: TRBV5-4
j_gene: TRBJ2-1
abundance: .
CDR3aa: CASSQAQGSGSSYNEQFF
CDR3nt: TGTGCCAGCAGCCAAGCTCAAGGGAGCGGTAGCTCCTACAATGAGCAGTTCTTC

d_gene: TRBD1
v_gene: TRBV7-9
j_gene: TRBJ1-4
abundance: many
CDR3aa: CASSSRTGWDEKLFF
CDR3nt: TGTGCCAGCAGCTCCCGGACAGGGTGGGATGAAAAACTGTTTTTT

d_gene: TRBD2
v_gene: TRBV11-1
j_gene: TRBJ2-3
abundance: few
CDR3aa: CASSPWTSGSVTDTQYF
CDR3nt: TGTGCCAGCAGCCCGTGGACTAGCGGGAGTGTCACAGATACGCAGTATTTT

d_gene: TRBD1
v_gene: TRBV4-2
j_gene: TRBJ2-2
abundance: few
CDR3aa: CASRQRDRGIGELFF
CDR3nt: TGTGCCAGCAGGCAGCGGGACAGGGGGATCGGGGAGCTGTTTTTT

d_gene: TRBD2
v_gene: TRBV25-1
j_gene: TRBJ2-1
abundance: few
CDR3aa: CASRVAGGPYNEQFF
CDR3nt: TGTGCCAGCAGGGTAGCGGGAGGGCCCTACAATGAGCAGTTCTTC

d_gene: TRBD2
v_gene: TRBV7-2
j_gene: TRBJ2-1
abundance: few
CDR3aa: CASGASGYNEQFF
CDR3nt: TGTGCCAGCGGCGCTAGCGGTTACAATGAGCAGTTCTTC

d_gene: TRBD2
v_gene: TRBV4-2
j_gene: TRBJ2-4
abundance: few
CDR3aa: CASSQGREAPKNIQYF
CDR3nt: TGTGCCAGCAGCCAAGGACGGGAGGCGCCCAAAAACATTCAGTACTTC

d_gene: .
v_gene: TRBV2
j_gene: TRBJ2-3
abundance: many
CDR3aa: CASSDDSVIDTQYF
CDR3nt: TGTGCCAGCAGTGATGACTCCGTGATAGATACGCAGTATTTT

d_gene: .
v_gene: TRBV7-9
j_gene: TRBJ2-3
abundance: .
CDR3aa: CASSLATDTQYF
CDR3nt: TGTGCCAGCAGCTTAGCCACAGATACGCAGTATTTT

d_gene: .
v_gene: TRBV7-8
j_gene: TRBJ2-1
abundance: .
CDR3aa: CASSLGRHNEQFF
CDR3nt: TGTGCCAGCAGCTTAGGGCGGCACAATGAGCAGTTCTTC

d_gene: TRBD1
v_gene: TRBV28
j_gene: TRBJ1-5
abundance: few
CDR3aa: CASRKPGGGGNQPQHF
CDR3nt: TGTGCCAGCAGAAAACCAGGGGGCGGGGGCAATCAGCCCCAGCATTTT

d_gene: .
v_gene: TRBV23-1
j_gene: TRBJ2-3
abundance: few
CDR3aa: CASSNRDSTDTQYF
CDR3nt: TGCGCCAGCAGCAACCGGGACAGCACAGATACGCAGTATTTT

d_gene: TRBD1
v_gene: TRBV27
j_gene: TRBJ1-2
abundance: .
CDR3aa: CASSIRQGASSYGYTF
CDR3nt: TGTGCCAGCAGTATCCGACAGGGGGCGAGTTCCTATGGCTACACCTTC

d_gene: TRBD1
v_gene: TRBV29-1
j_gene: TRBJ1-2
abundance: .
CDR3aa: CSVDRTGYNYGYTF
CDR3nt: TGCAGCGTCGATAGGACAGGGTATAACTATGGCTACACCTTC

d_gene: TRBD1
v_gene: TRBV6-5
j_gene: TRBJ2-7
abundance: .
CDR3aa: CASRTGDYEQYF
CDR3nt: TGTGCCAGCAGGACAGGGGATTACGAGCAGTACTTC

d_gene: TRBD2
v_gene: TRBV7-6
j_gene: TRBJ2-1
abundance: .
CDR3aa: CASSLGLAGGSNEQFF
CDR3nt: TGTGCCAGCAGCTTAGGACTAGCGGGAGGGTCCAATGAGCAGTTCTTC

d_gene: .
v_gene: TRBV5-1
j_gene: TRBJ2-7
abundance: few
CDR3aa: CASSLTGIEQYF
CDR3nt: TGCGCCAGCAGCTTGACCGGGATCGAGCAGTACTTC

d_gene: .
v_gene: TRBV10-3
j_gene: TRBJ2-5
abundance: few
CDR3aa: CAISVGLAPDQETQYF
CDR3nt: TGTGCCATCAGTGTCGGTCTAGCGCCTGACCAAGAGACCCAGTACTTC

d_gene: TRBD2
v_gene: TRBV7-2
j_gene: TRBJ2-3
abundance: .
CDR3aa: CASSLLFLAGGSTDTQYF
CDR3nt: TGTGCCAGCAGCTTGTTATTTTTAGCGGGAGGGAGCACAGATACGCAGTATTTT

d_gene: .
v_gene: TRBV5-4
j_gene: TRBJ2-1
abundance: few
CDR3aa: CASSLEWKDNEQFF
CDR3nt: TGTGCCAGCAGCTTGGAGTGGAAAGACAATGAGCAGTTCTTC

d_gene: TRBD2
v_gene: TRBV7-9
j_gene: TRBJ2-1
abundance: .
CDR3aa: CASSLALAGKDEQFF
CDR3nt: TGTGCCAGCAGCTTAGCGCTAGCGGGCAAGGATGAGCAGTTCTTC

d_gene: TRBD2
v_gene: TRBV14
j_gene: TRBJ2-1
abundance: .
CDR3aa: CASSKRLAGGPWDEQFF
CDR3nt: TGTGCCAGCAGCAAACGACTAGCGGGAGGGCCTTGGGATGAGCAGTTCTTC

d_gene: .
v_gene: TRBV18
j_gene: TRBJ2-1
abundance: many
CDR3aa: CASSHGGYNEQFF
CDR3nt: TGTGCCAGCTCACACGGGGGATACAATGAGCAGTTCTTC

d_gene: .
v_gene: TRBV7-2
j_gene: TRBJ2-7
abundance: few
CDR3aa: CASSLDFYEQYF
CDR3nt: TGTGCCAGCAGCTTAGATTTCTACGAGCAGTACTTC

d_gene: TRBD2
v_gene: TRBV4-1
j_gene: TRBJ2-5
abundance: many
CDR3aa: CASSQVVLAAPQRETQYF
CDR3nt: TGCGCCAGCAGCCAAGTAGTCCTAGCGGCCCCCCAGCGAGAGACCCAGTACTTC

d_gene: TRBD2
v_gene: TRBV7-8
j_gene: TRBJ2-3
abundance: few
CDR3aa: CASSRQTSAFTDTQYF
CDR3nt: TGTGCCAGCAGCCGTCAGACTAGCGCCTTCACAGATACGCAGTATTTT